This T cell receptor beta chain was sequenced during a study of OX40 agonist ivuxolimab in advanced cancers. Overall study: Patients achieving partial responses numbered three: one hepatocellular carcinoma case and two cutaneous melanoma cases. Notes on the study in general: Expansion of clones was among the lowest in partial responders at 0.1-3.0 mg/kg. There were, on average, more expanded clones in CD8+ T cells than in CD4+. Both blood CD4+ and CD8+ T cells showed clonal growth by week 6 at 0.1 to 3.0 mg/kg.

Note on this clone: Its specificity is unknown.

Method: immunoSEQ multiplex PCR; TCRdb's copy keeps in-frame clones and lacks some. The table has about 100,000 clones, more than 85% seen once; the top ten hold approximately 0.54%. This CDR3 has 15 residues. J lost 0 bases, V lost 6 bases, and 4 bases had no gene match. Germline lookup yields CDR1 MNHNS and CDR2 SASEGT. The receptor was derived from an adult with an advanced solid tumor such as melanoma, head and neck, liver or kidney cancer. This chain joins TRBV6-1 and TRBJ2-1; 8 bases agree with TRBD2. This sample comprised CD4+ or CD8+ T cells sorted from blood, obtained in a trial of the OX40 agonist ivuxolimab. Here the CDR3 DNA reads TGTGCCAGCAGGTTAAGCGGGAGCTCCTACAATGAGCAGTTCTTC. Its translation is CASRLSGSSYNEQFF.